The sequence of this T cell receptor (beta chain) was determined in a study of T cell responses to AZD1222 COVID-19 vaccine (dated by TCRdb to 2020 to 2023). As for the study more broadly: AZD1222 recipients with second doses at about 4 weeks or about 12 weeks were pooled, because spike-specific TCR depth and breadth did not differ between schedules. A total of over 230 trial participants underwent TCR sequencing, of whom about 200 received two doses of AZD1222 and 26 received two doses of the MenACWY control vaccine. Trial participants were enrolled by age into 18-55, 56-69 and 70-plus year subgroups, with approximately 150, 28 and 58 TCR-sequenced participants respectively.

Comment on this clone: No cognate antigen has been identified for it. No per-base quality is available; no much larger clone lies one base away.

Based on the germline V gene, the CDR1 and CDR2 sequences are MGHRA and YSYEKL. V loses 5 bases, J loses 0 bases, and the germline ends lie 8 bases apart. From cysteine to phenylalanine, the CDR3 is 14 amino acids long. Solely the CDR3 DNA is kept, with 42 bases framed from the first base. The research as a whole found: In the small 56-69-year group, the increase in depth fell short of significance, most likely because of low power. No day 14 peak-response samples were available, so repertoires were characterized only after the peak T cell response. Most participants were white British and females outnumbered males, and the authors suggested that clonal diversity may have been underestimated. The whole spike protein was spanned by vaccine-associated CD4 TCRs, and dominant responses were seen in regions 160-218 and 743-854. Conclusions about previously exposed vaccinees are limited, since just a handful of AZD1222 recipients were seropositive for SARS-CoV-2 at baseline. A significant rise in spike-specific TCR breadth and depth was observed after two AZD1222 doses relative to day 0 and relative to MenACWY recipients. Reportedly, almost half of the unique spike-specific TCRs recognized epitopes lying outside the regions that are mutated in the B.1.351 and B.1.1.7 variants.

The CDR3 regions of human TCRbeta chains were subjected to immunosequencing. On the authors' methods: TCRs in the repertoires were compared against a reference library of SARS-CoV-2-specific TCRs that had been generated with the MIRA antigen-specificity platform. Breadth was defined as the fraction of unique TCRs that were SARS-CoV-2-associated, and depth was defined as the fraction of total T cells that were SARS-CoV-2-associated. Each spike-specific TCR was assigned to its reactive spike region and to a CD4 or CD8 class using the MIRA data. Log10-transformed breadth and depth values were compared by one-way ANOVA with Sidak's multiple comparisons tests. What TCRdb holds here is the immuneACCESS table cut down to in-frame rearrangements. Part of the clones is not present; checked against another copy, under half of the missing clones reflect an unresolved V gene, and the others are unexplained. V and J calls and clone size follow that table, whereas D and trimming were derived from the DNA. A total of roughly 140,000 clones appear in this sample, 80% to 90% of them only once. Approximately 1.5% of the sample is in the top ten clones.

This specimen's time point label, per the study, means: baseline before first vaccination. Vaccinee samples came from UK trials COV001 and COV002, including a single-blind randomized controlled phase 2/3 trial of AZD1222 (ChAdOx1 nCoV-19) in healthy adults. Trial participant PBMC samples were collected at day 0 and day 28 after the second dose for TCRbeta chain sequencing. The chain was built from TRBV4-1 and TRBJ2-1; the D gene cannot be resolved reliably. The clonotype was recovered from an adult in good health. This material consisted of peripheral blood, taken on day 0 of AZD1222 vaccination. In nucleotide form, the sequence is TGCGCCAGCAGCTTCAGGAGCTCCTACAATGAGCAGTTCTTC. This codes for CASSFRSSYNEQFF.